Presented here are 19 T cell receptor beta chains from one specimen sequenced in a study of OX40 agonist ivuxolimab in advanced cancers. This table comes from immunoSEQ multiplex PCR, and its TCRdb copy is limited to in-frame clones, with some not included. The repertoire holds approximately 49,000 clones, with around 85% as singletons. Material: CD4+ or CD8+ T cells sorted from blood, obtained in a trial of the OX40 agonist ivuxolimab. The receptors here all came from an adult with an advanced solid tumor such as melanoma, head and neck, liver or kidney cancer.

A single count supports this clone. The J gene is TRBJ2-5, the V gene TRBV7-8; 7 nucleotides line up with TRBD2. The germline CDR1 and CDR2 sequences are SGHVS and FQNEAQ. The CDR3 length is 14 residues. V trimming: 1 base; J trimming: 5 bases; junction bases outside the gene matches: 4. CDR3 protein: CASSLVSGTETQYF. DNA of the CDR3: TGTGCCAGCAGCTTAGTAAGCGGGACTGAGACCCAGTACTTC.

The gene calls are TRBV7-9 and TRBJ2-5, with D perhaps matching TRBD1 (8 bases). V lost 2 bases and J 10 bases, leaving 23 bases between the germline ends. The CDR3 length is 16 residues. Germline V gene data show CDR1 as SEHNR and CDR2 as FQNEAQ (reference sequence). As DNA, the CDR3 is TGTGCCAGCAGCTTAAGCGGGACAGGCCCTGGGGGGGGCCAGTACTTC. This gives the protein CASSLSGTGPGGGQYF.

The rearrangement links TRBV11-2 to TRBJ2-5; D not certain. The CDR3 extends over 14 amino acids. Trimming pared 4 bases from V and 3 bases from J, leaving 12 bases between. Per the germline V gene, CDR1 is SGHAT and CDR2 is FQNNGV. The CDR3 protein is CASSSLDGKETQYF. CDR3 DNA sequence: TGTGCCAGCAGCTCGTTAGATGGGAAAGAGACCCAGTACTTC.

CDR3 bases: TGTGCCACCCTGGGGGGGATGATTAATTCACCCCTCCACTTT. Its protein is CATLGGMINSPLHF. The V gene is TRBV28, the J gene TRBJ1-6; possible D gene TRBD1, 5 bases. Trimming took 10 bases from V and 6 from J, leaving 16 bases between them. This CDR3 contains 14 residues. CDR1 and CDR2 (germline): MDHEN, SYDVKM.

This chain uses TRBV27 with TRBJ2-5; D might be TRBD1 (8 bases). With 6 bases removed from V and 3 bases from J, the gap between germline ends came to 14 bases. The CDR3 has 14 amino acids. Germline lookup yields CDR1 MNHEY and CDR2 SMNVEV (reference sequence). The CDR3 DNA sequence: TGTGCCAGCAGCACAGGGGGAGGGGAAGAGACCCAGTACTTC. It translates to CASSTGGGEETQYF.

The chain carries TRBV25-1 and TRBJ2-7; D call uncertain. V lost 0 bases to trimming and J lost 7 bases, with 10 bases between them. CDR1 and CDR2 from the germline V gene are MGHDK and SYGVNS. The CDR3 has 13 amino acids. The CDR3, as DNA: TGTGCCAGCAGTGAATATATGGTCGGGGAGCAGTACTTC. It is translated as CASSEYMVGEQYF.

This chain's CDR3 is CASSQGEQGRQYF. The CDR3 DNA sequence: TGCGCCAGCAGCCAAGGCGAACAGGGACGGCAGTATTTT. The rearrangement joins TRBV4-3 to TRBJ2-3, with D perhaps TRBD1 (6 bases). Germline lookup yields CDR1 LGHNA and CDR2 YSLEER. V was trimmed by 1 base and J by 11 bases, leaving 13 bases between them. This CDR3 region has 13 residues.

This chain uses TRBV21-1 with TRBJ2-7; the table's D call of TRBD2 was not tested on the DNA. TRBV21-1 is assigned pseudogene status. The CDR3 contains 16 residues. CDR3 bases: TGTGCCAGCAGCACGAAACCTCGGCGGGCAGGATACGAGCAGTACGTC. This translates into CASSTKPRRAGYEQYV.

The V call is TRBV5-6, the J call TRBJ2-5, with D possibly TRBD1 on 6 matching bases. The CDR3 is 15 residues long. Germline values: CDR1 SGHDT, CDR2 YYEEEE. V dropped 3 bases and J dropped 3 bases, with 15 bases sitting between them. CDR3 coding DNA: TGTGCCAGCAGCTCAATCGGACAGACAAAAGAGACCCAGTACTTC. It translates to CASSSIGQTKETQYF.

This chain connects TRBV19 to TRBJ1-1; 7 bases align to TRBD1. The V gene end was trimmed by 6 bases and the J gene end by 0 bases; junction bases not matched to a gene: 1. CDR3 size: 13 residues. Germline V gene sequence: CDR1 LNHDA, CDR2 SQIVND (reference sequence). CDR3 region: CASSDRVNTEAFF. The CDR3 region has the DNA TGTGCCAGTAGCGACAGGGTGAACACTGAAGCTTTCTTT.

V and J are TRBV6-6 and TRBJ1-4; D possibly corresponds to TRBD1 (5 bases). V was pared by 5 bases and J by 4 bases, with 11 bases between. This CDR3 spans 14 amino acids. Germline CDR1 and CDR2: MNHNY and SVGAGI (reference sequence). The CDR3 loop reads CASSVGAFNEKLFF. As DNA, the CDR3 is TGTGCCAGCAGTGTAGGGGCCTTTAATGAAAAACTGTTTTTT.

J is TRBJ2-5 and V is TRBV9; perhaps TRBD2 as D (6 bases). Trimming shortened V by 4 bases and J by 5 bases, and 15 bases separated the two germline ends. Germline V gene lookup returns CDR1 SGDLS and CDR2 YYNGEE. This CDR3 contains 14 residues. The CDR3 nucleotides read TGTGCCAGCAGCCCGGGGACTGATCGGGAGACCCAGTACTTC. Encoded protein: CASSPGTDRETQYF.

A few counts support this clone. The rearrangement uses TRBV10-1 and TRBJ2-1; 12 bases agree with TRBD1. CDR3 length: 16 amino acids. V dropped 0 bases and J dropped 5; count of bases not matched to a gene: 2. Per germline, CDR1 WNHNN and CDR2 SYGVQD (reference sequence). CDR3 amino acids: CASSESGTGGNNEQFF. The CDR3 nucleotides are TGCGCCAGCAGTGAGTCGGGGACAGGGGGCAACAATGAGCAGTTCTTC.

The chain links TRBV9 to TRBJ2-5, with 8 bases matching TRBD2. V trimming: 4 bases; J trimming: 2 bases; junction bases outside the gene matches: 10. The germline CDR1 and CDR2 sequences are SGDLS and YYNGEE. The CDR3 is made up of 16 amino acids. The CDR3 loop reads CASSPPSSGRQETQYF. CDR3 in DNA: TGTGCCAGCAGCCCCCCCTCTAGCGGGCGTCAAGAGACCCAGTACTTC.

The V and J genes are TRBV5-6 and TRBJ1-6; no definite D call. Germline V CDR1 and CDR2: SGHDT, YYEEEE. The CDR3 contains 12 residues. V was cut by 2 bases and J by 7 bases, with 4 bases left in between. The CDR3 sequence is CASSLRNSPLHF. Here the CDR3 DNA reads TGTGCCAGCAGCTTAAGGAATTCACCCCTCCACTTT.

The chain recombines TRBV15 with TRBJ2-6; D is undetermined. Germline-derived CDR1 and CDR2 are LNHNV and YYDKDF (reference sequence). This CDR3 has 20 amino acids. The V gene lost 1 base and the J gene lost 3 bases, with 22 bases spanning the gap. The CDR3 nucleotides read TGTGCCACCAGCAGAGCTCGACGAAGAAACGGAGTGGTTGGGGCCAACGTCCTGACTTTC. This translates into CATSRARRRNGVVGANVLTF.

The chain couples TRBV9 to TRBJ2-3; D is perhaps TRBD1 (5 bases). This CDR3 contains 18 residues. CDR1 SGDLS and CDR2 YYNGEE come from the germline V gene. The V and J ends lost 4 bases and 2 bases respectively, with 23 bases between them. For the CDR3, the DNA is TGTGCCAGCAGCTATCCAGAAGGGTGGCAGGGCCCCACAGATACGCAGTATTTT. Its translation is CASSYPEGWQGPTDTQYF.

The chain has TRBV4-3 and TRBJ1-3, with a possible D match to TRBD1 (6 bases). CDR1 LGHNA and CDR2 YSLEER come from the germline V gene. Trimming shortened V by 0 bases and J by 4 bases, and 10 bases separated the two germline ends. The CDR3 is made up of 15 amino acids. The CDR3 loop is CASSQDRTEGNTIYF. CDR3 sequence (DNA): TGCGCCAGCAGCCAAGATAGGACAGAAGGAAACACCATATATTTT.

This chain connects TRBV9 to TRBJ2-1, with D tentatively TRBD2 (6 bases). V was pared by 3 bases and J by 9 bases, with 13 bases between. CDR3 length: 13 residues. Germline V gives CDR1 SGDLS, CDR2 YYNGEE. The CDR3 DNA follows: TGTGCCAGCAGCGCCACCTCCGGGAGTGAGCAGTTCTTC. As protein: CASSATSGSEQFF. The full variable domain, its missing parts supplied by reference TRBV9 and TRBJ2-1, is DSGVTQTPKHLITATGQRVTLRCSPRSGDLSVYWYQQSLDQGLQFLIQYYNGEERAKGNILERFSAQQFPDLHSELNLSSLELGDSALYFCASSATSGSEQFFGPGTRLTVL.